Sequencing of this T cell receptor (beta chain) was carried out in a study of shared clonotypes between healthy human individuals. The repertoire was sequenced with immunoSEQ multiplex PCR; TCRdb's copy has only in-frame clones and lacks some. The sample includes some 2,000,000 clones, about 95% of them seen just once. This CDR3 spans 16 amino acids. Germline V CDR1 and CDR2: SEHNR, FQNEAQ (reference sequence). Trimming removed 5 bases at V and 15 bases at J, with 26 bases between. In the naive CD8 group, cells lacked CD45RO and were positively selected for CCR7, so terminally differentiated effector memory CD45RA+ cells were left out.

This clonotype was obtained from a man between 18 and 35 years old in good health. The specimen was naive CD8+ T cells sorted from blood. J is TRBJ1-6 and V is TRBV7-9, with TRBD1 as a possible D gene (6 bases). The CDR3 DNA reads TGTGCCAGCAGCGGCGCATGGGGGGCGACTTATCGGGACCTCCACTTT. Translating it yields CASSGAWGATYRDLHF.